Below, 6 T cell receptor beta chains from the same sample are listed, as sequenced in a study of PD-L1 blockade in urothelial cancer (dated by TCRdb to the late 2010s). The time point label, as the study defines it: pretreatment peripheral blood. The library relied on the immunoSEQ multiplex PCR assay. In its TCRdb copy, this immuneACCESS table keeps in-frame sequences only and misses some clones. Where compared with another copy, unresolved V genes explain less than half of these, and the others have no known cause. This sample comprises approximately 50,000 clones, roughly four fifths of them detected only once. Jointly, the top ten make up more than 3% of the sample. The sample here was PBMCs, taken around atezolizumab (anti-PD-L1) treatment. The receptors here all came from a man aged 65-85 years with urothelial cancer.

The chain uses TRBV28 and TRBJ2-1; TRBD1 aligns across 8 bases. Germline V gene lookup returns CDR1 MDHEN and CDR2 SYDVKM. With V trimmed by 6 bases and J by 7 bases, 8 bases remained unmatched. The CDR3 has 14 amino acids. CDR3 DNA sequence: TGTGCCAGCAGACCTAGGACAGGGACGAATGAGCAGTTCTTC. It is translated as CASRPRTGTNEQFF. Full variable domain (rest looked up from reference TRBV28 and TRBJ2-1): DVKVTQSSRYLVKRTGEKVFLECVQDMDHENMFWYRQDPGLGLRLIYFSYDVKMKEKGDIPEGYSVSREKKERFSLILESASTNQTSMYLCASRPRTGTNEQFFGPGTRLTVL.

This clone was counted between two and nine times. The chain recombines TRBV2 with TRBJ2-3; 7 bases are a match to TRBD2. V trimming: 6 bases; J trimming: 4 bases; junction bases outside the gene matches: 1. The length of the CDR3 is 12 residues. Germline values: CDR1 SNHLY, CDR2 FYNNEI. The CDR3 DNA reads TGTGCCAGCAGGGGGGGGGCAGATACGCAGTATTTT. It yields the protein CASRGGADTQYF.

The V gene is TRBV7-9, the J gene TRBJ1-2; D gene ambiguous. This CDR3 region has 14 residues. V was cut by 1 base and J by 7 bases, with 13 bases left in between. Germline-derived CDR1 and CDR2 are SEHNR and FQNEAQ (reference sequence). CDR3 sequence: CASSLGDVAGGYTF. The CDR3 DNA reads TGTGCCAGCAGCTTAGGGGATGTGGCGGGTGGCTACACCTTC.

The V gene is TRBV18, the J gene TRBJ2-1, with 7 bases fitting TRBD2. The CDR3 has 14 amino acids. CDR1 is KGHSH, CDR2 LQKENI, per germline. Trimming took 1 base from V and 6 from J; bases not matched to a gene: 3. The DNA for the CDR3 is TGTGCCAGCTCACCACTGGGGGGGGGCAATGAGCAGTTCTTC. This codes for CASSPLGGGNEQFF.

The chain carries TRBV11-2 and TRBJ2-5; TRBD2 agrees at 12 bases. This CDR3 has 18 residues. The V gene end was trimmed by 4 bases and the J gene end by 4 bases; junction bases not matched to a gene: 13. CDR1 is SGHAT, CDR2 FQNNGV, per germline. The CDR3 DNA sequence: TGTGCCAGCAGCTCGAGGGTGCTAGCGGGAGGGGAGATAGAGACCCAGTACTTC. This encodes CASSSRVLAGGEIETQYF.

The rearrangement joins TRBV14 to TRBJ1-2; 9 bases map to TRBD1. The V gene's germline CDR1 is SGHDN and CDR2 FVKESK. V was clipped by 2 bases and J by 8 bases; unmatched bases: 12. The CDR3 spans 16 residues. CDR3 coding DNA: TGTGCCAGCAGCCAAAGGTCGTCACAGGGGGCCGTCGGCTACACCTTC. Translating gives CASSQRSSQGAVGYTF.